This T cell receptor (beta chain) stems from a study of vaccination and CD4 T cells after COVID-19. V lost 4 bases, J lost 4 bases, and 4 bases stayed unmatched. This CDR3 is built from 14 residues. The germline V gene has CDR1 ENHRY and CDR2 SYGVKD. The Oncomine TCR Beta short-read assay generated sequence data from the DNA of cultured CD4+ T cells. Via MiXCR, TCRdb re-called the PCR reads, giving one row per CDR3 protein. The table records some 10,000 distinct CDR3 sequences, about half of them present only once. As for treatment: roughly nine-day PBMC culture with coronavirus spike peptide pools or control peptides (ViraFEST assay). This clonotype was picked up a small number of times. Its antigen is not known.

Source material: CD4+ T cells from blood, cultured in vitro. The TCR comes from a human donor who had recovered from COVID-19. The chain joins TRBV10-3 to TRBJ2-1, with TRBD1 matching 7 bases. As DNA, the CDR3 is TGTGCCATCAGTGTTACAGGGGCGTACAATGAGCAGTTCTTC. It is translated as CAISVTGAYNEQFF.